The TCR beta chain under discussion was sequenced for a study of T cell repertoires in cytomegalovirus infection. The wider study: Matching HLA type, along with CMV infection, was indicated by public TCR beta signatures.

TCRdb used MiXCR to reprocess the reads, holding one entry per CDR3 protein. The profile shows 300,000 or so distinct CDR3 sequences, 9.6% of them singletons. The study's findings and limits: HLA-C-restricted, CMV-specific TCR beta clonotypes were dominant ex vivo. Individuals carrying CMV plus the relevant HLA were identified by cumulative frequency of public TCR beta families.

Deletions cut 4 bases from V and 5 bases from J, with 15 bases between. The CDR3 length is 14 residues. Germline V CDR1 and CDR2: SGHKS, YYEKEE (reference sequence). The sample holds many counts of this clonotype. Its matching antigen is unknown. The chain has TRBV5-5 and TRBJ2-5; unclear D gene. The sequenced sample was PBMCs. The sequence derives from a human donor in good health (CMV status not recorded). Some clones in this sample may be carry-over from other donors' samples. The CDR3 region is CASSPGRVRETQYF. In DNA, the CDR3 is TGTGCCAGCAGCCCAGGTCGAGTACGGGAGACCCAGTACTTC. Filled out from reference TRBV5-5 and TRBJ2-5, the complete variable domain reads DAGVTQSPTHLIKTRGQQVTLRCSPISGHKSVSWYQQVLGQGPQFIFQYYEKEERGRGNFPDRFSARQFPNYSSELNVNALLLGDSALYLCASSPGRVRETQYFGPGTRLLVL.